These T cell receptor beta chains were read from a single sample in a study of cytomegalovirus exposure and HLA in healthy donors. The data were produced by immunoSEQ multiplex PCR, yet TCRdb's version contains in-frame clones alone and is incomplete. The table lists around 63,000 clones, around 78% of them singletons, with over 9.5% in the top ten. The specimen was PBMCs. The source of these receptors is a man aged 40-50 years in good health and CMV-seronegative. Both conserved end residues are part of each CDR3. The order of the fields is clone size, V gene, J gene, D gene, CDR3 protein, CDR3 DNA. A D gene is named only where the DNA matches it firmly. The size entry is marked missing in some rows and otherwise reads once, few, many or a size class.

>.|TRBV27|TRBJ2-6|.
CASSFFYMGGVGPGANVLTF
TGTGCCAGCAGTTTCTTTTATATGGGCGGTGTGGGGCCTGGGGCCAACGTCCTGACTTTC
>.|TRBV14|TRBJ2-1|.
CASSQAQGTSYNEQFF
TGTGCCAGCAGCCAAGCCCAGGGGACATCCTACAATGAGCAGTTCTTC
>few|TRBV6-1|TRBJ1-2|TRBD1
CASGTGAGNYGYTF
TGTGCCAGCGGGACAGGGGCTGGCAACTATGGCTACACCTTC
>.|TRBV4-1|TRBJ2-1|TRBD2
CASSPLPTSGRYNEQFF
TGCGCCAGCAGCCCCCTCCCTACTAGCGGCCGCTACAATGAGCAGTTCTTC
>.|TRBV7-2|TRBJ2-3|.
CASSGPTDTQYF
TGTGCCAGCAGCGGGCCTACAGATACGCAGTATTTT
>few|TRBV2|TRBJ1-2|.
CASSGPGGGYTF
TGTGCCAGCAGTGGACCGGGGGGTGGCTACACCTTC
>.|TRBV11-2|TRBJ1-4|.
CASKWEAATNEKLFF
TGTGCCAGCAAGTGGGAGGCGGCAACTAATGAAAAACTGTTTTTT
>few|TRBV10-2|TRBJ1-2|TRBD1
CASSESGTGYGYTF
TGCGCCAGCAGTGAGTCGGGGACAGGCTATGGCTACACCTTC
>.|TRBV9|TRBJ1-2|TRBD1
CASSVGTGGFGSYGYTF
TGTGCCAGCAGCGTCGGGACAGGGGGATTTGGCTCCTATGGCTACACCTTC
>.|TRBV28|TRBJ1-3|.
CATLASGSGNTIYF
TGTGCCACTTTGGCGTCGGGGTCTGGAAACACCATATATTTT
>.|TRBV2|TRBJ2-3|.
CASSEGGSTDTQYF
TGTGCCAGCAGTGAAGGTGGCAGCACAGATACGCAGTATTTT
>.|TRBV5-4|TRBJ2-7|.
CASSLGTYEQYF
TGTGCCAGCAGCTTGGGAACTTACGAGCAGTACTTC
>.|TRBV5-1|TRBJ2-3|TRBD1
CASSLGTGLFTDTQYF
TGCGCCAGCAGCTTGGGGACAGGCCTCTTCACAGATACGCAGTATTTT
>.|TRBV27|TRBJ2-5|TRBD2
CASSPLAGVTWETQYF
TGTGCCAGCAGTCCACTAGCGGGGGTGACTTGGGAGACCCAGTACTTC
>.|TRBV28|TRBJ2-7|.
CAIGATDAYEQYF
TGTGCCATCGGAGCGACGGATGCCTACGAGCAGTACTTC
>once|TRBV28|TRBJ1-2|TRBD1
CASSFRDRGRYYGYTF
TGTGCCAGCAGTTTTAGGGACAGGGGGCGATACTATGGCTACACCTTC
>once|TRBV7-4|TRBJ2-5|.
CASSLSLRETQYF
TGTGCCAGCAGCTTATCCCTACGAGAGACCCAGTACTTC
>.|TRBV6-5|TRBJ2-4|TRBD2
CASSSSGRAPNIQYF
TGTGCCAGCAGTTCTAGCGGGAGGGCCCCGAACATTCAGTACTTC
>.|TRBV25-1|TRBJ2-3|TRBD2
CASSDLAGATDTQYF
TGTGCCAGCAGTGACCTAGCGGGAGCCACAGATACGCAGTATTTT
>.|TRBV7-9|TRBJ1-4|.
CASSLGGLDEKLFF
TGTGCCAGCAGCTTAGGGGGGCTCGATGAAAAACTGTTTTTT
>.|TRBV9|TRBJ2-7|TRBD1
CASSVGGQGLYEQYF
TGTGCCAGCAGCGTAGGGGGACAGGGGCTCTACGAGCAGTACTTC
>.|TRBV18|TRBJ2-3|TRBD1
CASSPFTGDLTDTQYF
TGTGCCAGCTCACCGTTTACAGGGGACCTCACAGATACGCAGTATTTT
>.|TRBV5-5|TRBJ2-7|TRBD1
CASSLEAGGFSYEQYF
TGTGCCAGCAGCTTGGAAGCAGGGGGTTTCTCCTACGAGCAGTACTTC
>.|TRBV7-9|TRBJ2-7|.
CASSPASGGEQYF
TGTGCCAGCAGCCCCGCGAGCGGCGGCGAGCAGTACTTC
>once|TRBV5-4|TRBJ2-7|TRBD2
CASSHDLAEHYEQYF
TGTGCCAGCAGCCACGACCTAGCGGAACACTACGAGCAGTACTTC
>.|TRBV5-1|TRBJ2-3|TRBD2
CASSLAGGMTDTQYF
TGCGCCAGCAGCTTGGCCGGGGGGATGACAGATACGCAGTATTTT
>few|TRBV10-3|TRBJ1-3|TRBD1
CAIRLGQGGIETGNTIYF
TGTGCCATCAGACTCGGACAGGGAGGCATTGAAACTGGAAACACCATATATTTT
>.|TRBV20-1|TRBJ2-5|.
CSARGTSPQYF
TGCAGTGCGAGGGGGACCTCCCCCCAGTACTTC
>once|TRBV28|TRBJ1-6|.
CASRPGSSNSPLHF
TGTGCCAGCAGACCCGGTAGTAGTAATTCACCCCTCCACTTT
>.|TRBV25-1|TRBJ2-1|TRBD2
CASSEGGLAGSNEQFF
TGTGCCAGCAGTGAAGGGGGCCTAGCGGGAAGCAATGAGCAGTTCTTC